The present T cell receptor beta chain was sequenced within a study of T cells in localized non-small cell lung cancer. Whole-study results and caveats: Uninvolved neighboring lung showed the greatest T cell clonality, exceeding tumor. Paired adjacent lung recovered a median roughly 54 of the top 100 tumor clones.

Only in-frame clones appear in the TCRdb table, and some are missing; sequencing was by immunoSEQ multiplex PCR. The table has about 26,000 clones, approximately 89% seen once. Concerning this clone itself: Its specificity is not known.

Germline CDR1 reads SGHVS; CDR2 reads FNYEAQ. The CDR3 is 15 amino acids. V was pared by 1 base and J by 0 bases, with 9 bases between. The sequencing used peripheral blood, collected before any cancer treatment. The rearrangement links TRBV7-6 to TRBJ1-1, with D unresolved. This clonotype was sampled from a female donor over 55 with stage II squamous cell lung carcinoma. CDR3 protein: CASSLDPPVNTEAFF. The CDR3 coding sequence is TGTGCCAGCAGCTTAGATCCTCCGGTGAACACTGAAGCTTTCTTT.